The 24 T cell receptor beta chains below were found in one sample sequenced in a study of blood T cell repertoires in COVID-19. The method was immunoSEQ multiplex PCR; TCRdb's version includes in-frame clones alone and lacks a portion of them. The sample contains roughly 67,000 clones, about 80% of which appear only once. The source material was peripheral blood. The source is a human donor in a cohort sampled during active COVID-19.

The chain recombines TRBV5-4 with TRBJ2-5, with TRBD2 matching over 11 bases. The CDR3 is 15 amino acids. After removal of 2 bases from V and 5 bases from J, the junction contained 5 bases not matched to a gene. Germline V CDR1 and CDR2: SGHNT, YYREEE (reference sequence). The CDR3 nucleotides are TGTGCCAGCAGCTTAACTAGCGGGAGCTCGGAGACCCAGTACTTC. Amino acid sequence: CASSLTSGSSETQYF.

V and J are TRBV13 and TRBJ1-2, with 12 bases identical to TRBD1. Per the germline V gene, CDR1 is PRHDT and CDR2 is FYEKMQ (reference sequence). After removal of 6 bases from V and 8 bases from J, the junction contained 13 bases not matched to a gene. CDR3 size: 16 residues. The CDR3 here is CASSNGTGGSSAGYTF. The CDR3 DNA reads as TGTGCCAGCAGTAACGGGACAGGGGGCTCCTCGGCCGGCTACACCTTC.

The V call is TRBV27, the J call TRBJ2-1; 8 nucleotides match TRBD2. V dropped 2 bases and J dropped 0; count of bases not matched to a gene: 3. CDR1 MNHEY and CDR2 SMNVEV come from the germline V gene (reference sequence). This CDR3 is 16 amino acids long. The CDR3 region is CASSLDLAGSYNEQFF. The CDR3 nucleotides read TGTGCCAGCAGTTTAGACCTAGCGGGCTCCTACAATGAGCAGTTCTTC.

The chain has TRBV5-6 and TRBJ1-4; 9 bases agree with TRBD1. There are 15 residues in the CDR3. J gave up 4 bases and V 4 bases, and 5 bases lay outside the gene matches. CDR1 and CDR2 (germline): SGHDT, YYEEEE. The CDR3 region is CASSPDRGLNEKLFF. The CDR3, as DNA: TGTGCCAGCAGCCCGGACAGGGGACTTAATGAAAAACTGTTTTTT.

This sequence joins TRBV5-1 and TRBJ1-6; no clear D. In germline, CDR1 is SGHRS, CDR2 YFSETQ. The CDR3 loop spans 14 amino acids. The germline V and J ends were trimmed by 0 bases and 9 bases, with 10 bases remaining between them. Written as DNA, the CDR3 is TGCGCCAGCAGCTTGGCAGGTACCAGTTCACCCCTCCACTTT. It codes for CASSLAGTSSPLHF.

V usage is TRBV5-1 and J usage is TRBJ2-5; 10 nucleotides match TRBD1. CDR1 and CDR2 (germline): SGHRS, YFSETQ. The ends lost 5 bases at V and 4 bases at J; junction bases unmatched: 8. This CDR3 region has 15 residues. The CDR3: CASRTGQGPRETQYF. In DNA form, the CDR3 reads TGCGCCAGCAGAACGGGACAGGGGCCTCGAGAGACCCAGTACTTC.

The chain links TRBV30 to TRBJ1-1; D remains unclear. The germline V and J ends were trimmed by 5 bases and 1 base, with 14 bases remaining between them. CDR1 GTSNPN and CDR2 SVGIG come from the germline V gene (reference sequence). The CDR3 has 14 residues. The CDR3 region is CAWGPGIENTEAFF. CDR3 DNA sequence: TGTGCCTGGGGCCCCGGGATTGAGAACACTGAAGCTTTCTTT. Using reference TRBV30 and TRBJ1-1 for the parts outside the CDR3, the full variable domain is SQTIHQWPATLVQPVGSPLSLECTVEGTSNPNLYWYRQAAGRGLQLLFYSVGIGQISSEVPQNLSASRPQDRQFILSSKKLLLSDSGFYLCAWGPGIENTEAFFGQGTRLTVV.

The gene calls are TRBV29-1 and TRBJ2-7; 10 bases fit TRBD2. V lost 6 bases, J lost 6 bases, and 8 bases stayed unmatched. The CDR3 is 13 residues long. Germline loops: CDR1 SQVTM, CDR2 ANQGSEA. The CDR3 reads CSVLEAGGLEQYF. Written as DNA, the CDR3 is TGCAGCGTCCTTGAAGCGGGAGGGCTCGAGCAGTACTTC.

In its sample, this clone was seen a few times. An end of the junction does not agree with germline; a read error may underlie this. The rearrangement links TRBV16 to TRBJ2-1, with TRBD2 matching over 13 bases. There are 15 residues in the CDR3. CDR1 and CDR2 (germline): KGHSY, FQNENV. The CDR3 is CASSLGLAGNNEQFF. As DNA, the CDR3 is TGTGCCAGCAGCCTGGGACTAGCGGGGAACAACGAGCAGTTCTTC.

V usage is TRBV18 and J usage is TRBJ1-6, with 10 bases aligning to TRBD1. Per germline, CDR1 KGHSH and CDR2 LQKENI. CDR3 size: 15 residues. The junction had 2 bases not matched to a gene; V was cut back by 0 bases and J by 9 bases. The CDR3, as DNA: TGTGCCAGCTCACCACCGGGACAGGGGAGTTCACCCCTCCACTTT. Amino acids: CASSPPGQGSSPLHF.

The gene calls are TRBV4-3 and TRBJ1-3; no reliable D call. CDR1 and CDR2 from the germline V gene are LGHNA and YSLEER. The CDR3 consists of 18 residues. V gave up 1 base and J gave up 0 bases, with 16 bases separating them. CDR3 sequence: CASSQGRAGSSSGNTIYF. Written as DNA, the CDR3 is TGCGCCAGCAGCCAAGGACGGGCGGGTAGTTCCTCTGGAAACACCATATATTTT.

This clone was observed a few times. The genes are TRBV29-1 and TRBJ2-1; 7 bases fit TRBD2. The CDR3 is 15 amino acids. CDR1 and CDR2 from the germline V gene are SQVTM and ANQGSEA. V lost 4 bases to trimming and J lost 2 bases; unmatched junction nucleotides: 8. CDR3 nucleotide sequence: TGCAGCGTTGTCGGCGGGAGAGGGACCTACAATGAGCAGTTCTTC. This gives the protein CSVVGGRGTYNEQFF.

This chain connects TRBV19 to TRBJ2-1; D is possibly TRBD2 (6 bases). This CDR3 has 16 amino acids. CDR1 and CDR2 (germline): LNHDA, SQIVND (reference sequence). V was cut by 5 bases and J by 2 bases, with 16 bases left in between. Here the CDR3 DNA reads TGTGCCAGTAGTGCTACGGGACTTACGACCTACAATGAGCAGTTCTTC. Protein: CASSATGLTTYNEQFF. Supplemented by reference TRBV19 and TRBJ2-1, the full variable domain reads DGGITQSPKYLFRKEGQNVTLSCEQNLNHDAMYWYRQDPGQGLRLIYYSQIVNDFQKGDIAEGYSVSREKKESFPLTVTSAQKNPTAFYLCASSATGLTTYNEQFFGPGTRLTVL.

CDR3 protein: CASIGPQGPETGRDTQYF. CDR3 nucleotides: TGTGCCAGCATCGGCCCTCAGGGGCCTGAAACCGGTCGGGATACGCAGTATTTT. The chain carries TRBV5-6 and TRBJ2-3; perhaps TRBD1 as D (6 bases). V shed 6 bases and J shed 6 bases, with 29 bases lying between them. CDR1 is SGHDT, CDR2 YYEEEE, per germline. The CDR3 loop spans 18 amino acids.

The chain couples TRBV12-5 to TRBJ2-5, with a weak D call TRBD2 (6 bases). Germline CDR1 reads LGHNT; CDR2 reads FRNRAP. The CDR3 has 13 residues. The CDR3, as DNA: TGTGCCGCGAGTGGGAGGTCCGACGAGACCCAGTACTTC. Translating gives CAASGRSDETQYF.

This chain connects TRBV7-2 to TRBJ2-2, with TRBD1 matching 7 bases. Germline CDR1 reads SGHTA; CDR2 reads FQGNSA. This CDR3 contains 15 residues. The V segment lost 4 bases and the J segment 5 bases; nucleotides outside the gene matches: 7. The CDR3 is CASSYHRGLTGELFF. The CDR3 region has the DNA TGTGCCAGCAGCTACCACAGGGGTCTTACCGGGGAGCTGTTTTTT.

This clone has at least ten counts. V is TRBV19 and J is TRBJ1-1; tentative D call: TRBD1 (5 bases). This CDR3 is 13 amino acids long. Germline assignment: CDR1 LNHDA and CDR2 SQIVND (reference sequence). The germline V and J ends were trimmed by 3 bases and 3 bases, with 8 bases remaining between them. The CDR3 DNA reads TGTGCCAGTAGTATCGGCAGGGACACTGAAGCTTTCTTT. Translation gives CASSIGRDTEAFF.

This clone was seen only once. This chain joins TRBV7-2 and TRBJ2-3; 13 positions agree with TRBD2. J lost 4 bases, V lost 5 bases, and 3 bases had no gene match. The germline gives CDR1 SGHTA, CDR2 FQGNSA. The CDR3 is 15 amino acids. CDR3 protein: CASSLTSGGADTQYF. The CDR3 DNA reads as TGTGCCAGCAGCCTAACTAGCGGGGGGGCAGATACGCAGTATTTT.

The chain is built from TRBV6-5 and TRBJ2-7; TRBD2 agrees at 9 bases. V was pared by 4 bases and J by 3 bases, with 10 bases of the junction left unmatched. Per germline, CDR1 MNHEY and CDR2 SVGAGI. The CDR3 covers 16 residues. DNA for the CDR3: TGTGCCAGCAGTTCACCATACGCGGGGGGGCACTACGAGCAGTACTTC. As protein: CASSSPYAGGHYEQYF.

V usage is TRBV10-3 and J usage is TRBJ2-3; D perhaps matches TRBD2 (7 bases). Germline lookup yields CDR1 ENHRY and CDR2 SYGVKD. V was pared by 5 bases and J by 1 base, with 13 bases between. This CDR3 contains 15 residues. In DNA form, the CDR3 reads TGTGCCATCAGTCCTAGGGGGGGGCGCACAGATACGCAGTATTTT. It encodes CAISPRGGRTDTQYF.

This clone was found once. The DNA of the CDR3 is TGTGCCAGCAGCCCGGGACAGGTCTTTACGCAGACCCAGTACTTC. Translation: CASSPGQVFTQTQYF. This rearrangement joins TRBV5-8 to TRBJ2-5; TRBD1 agrees at 8 bases. After removal of 4 bases from V and 6 bases from J, the junction contained 11 bases not matched to a gene. There are 15 residues in the CDR3. Germline V lookup: CDR1 SGHTS, CDR2 YDEGEE.

The chain is built from TRBV7-9 and TRBJ2-2; no firm D call. Germline-derived CDR1 and CDR2 are SEHNR and FQNEAQ (reference sequence). There are 14 residues in the CDR3. The germline V and J ends were trimmed by 2 bases and 0 bases, with 4 bases remaining between them. CDR3 residues: CASSLTPNTGELFF. The CDR3 nucleotides read TGTGCCAGCAGCTTAACACCGAACACCGGGGAGCTGTTTTTT.

This clone is a singleton in its sample. The chain recombines TRBV18 with TRBJ2-1; 8 positions match TRBD1. V lost 6 bases to trimming and J lost 2 bases; unmatched junction nucleotides: 6. The CDR3 totals 15 residues. CDR1 and CDR2 from the germline V gene are KGHSH and LQKENI. Here the CDR3 DNA reads TGTGCCAGCTCTCAGGACAGGGAACCCTACAATGAGCAGTTCTTC. It translates to CASSQDREPYNEQFF. The variable domain in full, completed from reference TRBV18 and TRBJ2-1, reads NAGVMQNPRHLVRRRGQEARLRCSPMKGHSHVYWYRQLPEEGLKFMVYLQKENIIDESGMPKERFSAEFPKEGPSILRIQQVVRGDSAAYFCASSQDREPYNEQFFGPGTRLTVL.

The chain combines TRBV5-4 with TRBJ2-1, with 9 positions matching TRBD2. Germline assignment: CDR1 SGHNT and CDR2 YYREEE (reference sequence). The CDR3 contains 14 residues. With 4 bases clipped from V and 4 bases from J, the junction kept 3 bases outside the gene matches. Here the CDR3 reads CASSQTSGYNEQFF. CDR3 bases: TGTGCCAGCAGCCAAACTAGCGGGTACAATGAGCAGTTCTTC.